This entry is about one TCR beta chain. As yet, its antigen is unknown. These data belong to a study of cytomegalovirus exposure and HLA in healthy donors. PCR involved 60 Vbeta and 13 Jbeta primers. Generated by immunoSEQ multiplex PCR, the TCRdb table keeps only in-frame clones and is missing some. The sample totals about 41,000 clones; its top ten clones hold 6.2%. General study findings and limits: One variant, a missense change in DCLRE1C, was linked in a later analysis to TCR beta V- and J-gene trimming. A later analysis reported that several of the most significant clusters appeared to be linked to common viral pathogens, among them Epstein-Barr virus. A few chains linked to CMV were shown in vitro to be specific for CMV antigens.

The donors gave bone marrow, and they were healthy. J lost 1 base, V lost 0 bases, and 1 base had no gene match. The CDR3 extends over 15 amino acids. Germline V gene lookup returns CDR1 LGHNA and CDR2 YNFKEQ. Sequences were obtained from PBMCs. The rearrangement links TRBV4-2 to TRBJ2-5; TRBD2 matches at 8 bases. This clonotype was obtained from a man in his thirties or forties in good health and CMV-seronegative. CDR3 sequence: CASSQDRGGQETQYF. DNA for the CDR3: TGTGCCAGCAGCCAAGATCGGGGGGGCCAAGAGACCCAGTACTTC.